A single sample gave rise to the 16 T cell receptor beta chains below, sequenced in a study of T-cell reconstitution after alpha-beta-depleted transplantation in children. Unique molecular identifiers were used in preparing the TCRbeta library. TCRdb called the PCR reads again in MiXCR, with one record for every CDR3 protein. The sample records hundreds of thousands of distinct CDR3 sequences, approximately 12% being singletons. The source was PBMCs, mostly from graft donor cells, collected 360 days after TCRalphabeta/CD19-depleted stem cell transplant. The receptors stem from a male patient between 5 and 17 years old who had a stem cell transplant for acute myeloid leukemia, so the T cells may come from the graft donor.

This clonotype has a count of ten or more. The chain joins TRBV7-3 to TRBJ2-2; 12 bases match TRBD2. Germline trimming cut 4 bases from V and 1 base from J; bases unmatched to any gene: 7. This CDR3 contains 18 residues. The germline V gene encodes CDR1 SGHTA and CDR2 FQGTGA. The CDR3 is CASSSLPGLAGNTGELFF. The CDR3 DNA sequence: TGTGCCAGCAGCTCTCTGCCGGGACTAGCGGGGAACACCGGGGAGCTGTTTTTT. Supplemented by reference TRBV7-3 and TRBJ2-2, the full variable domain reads GAGVSQTPSNKVTEKGKYVELRCDPISGHTALYWYRQSLGQGPEFLIYFQGTGAADDSGLPNDRFFAVRPEGSVSTLKIQRTERGDSAVYLCASSSLPGLAGNTGELFFGEGSRLTVL.

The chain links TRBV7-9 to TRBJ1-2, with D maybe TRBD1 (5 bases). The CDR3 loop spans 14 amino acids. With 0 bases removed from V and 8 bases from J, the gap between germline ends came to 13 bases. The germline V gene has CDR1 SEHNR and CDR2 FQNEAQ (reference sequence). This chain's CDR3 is CASSLAFQGRGYTF. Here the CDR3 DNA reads TGTGCCAGCAGCTTAGCGTTCCAGGGTCGGGGCTACACCTTC. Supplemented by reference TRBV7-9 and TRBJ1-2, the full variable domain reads DTGVSQNPRHKITKRGQNVTFRCDPISEHNRLYWYRQTLGQGPEFLTYFQNEAQLEKSRLLSDRFSAERPKGSFSTLEIQRTEQGDSAMYLCASSLAFQGRGYTFGSGTRLTVV.

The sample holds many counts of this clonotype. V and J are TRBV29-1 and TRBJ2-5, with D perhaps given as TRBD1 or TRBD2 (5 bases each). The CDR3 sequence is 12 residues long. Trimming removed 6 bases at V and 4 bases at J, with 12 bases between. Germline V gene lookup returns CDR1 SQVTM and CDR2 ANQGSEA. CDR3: CSVSRGAETQYF. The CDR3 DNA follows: TGCAGCGTATCGAGGGGAGCAGAGACCCAGTACTTC.

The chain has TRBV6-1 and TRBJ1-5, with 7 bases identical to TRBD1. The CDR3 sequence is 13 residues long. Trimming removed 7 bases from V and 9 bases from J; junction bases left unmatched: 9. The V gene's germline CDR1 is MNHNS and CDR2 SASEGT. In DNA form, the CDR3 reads TGTGCCAGCAAACCGACAGGGTCTGGGCCCCAGCATTTT. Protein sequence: CASKPTGSGPQHF.

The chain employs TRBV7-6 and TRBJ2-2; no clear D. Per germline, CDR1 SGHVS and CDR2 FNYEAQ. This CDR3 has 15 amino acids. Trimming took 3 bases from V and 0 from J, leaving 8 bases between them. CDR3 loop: CASSLLYANTGELFF. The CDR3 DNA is TGTGCCAGCAGCTTGCTCTACGCGAACACCGGGGAGCTGTTTTTT.

CDR3 sequence: CASMGWTGTYEQYF. CDR3 nucleotides: TGTGCCAGCATGGGTTGGACAGGGACCTACGAGCAGTACTTC. V is TRBV2 and J is TRBJ2-7; 8 nucleotides line up with TRBD1. Trimming took 7 bases from V and 2 from J; bases not matched to a gene: 7. CDR1 and CDR2 from the germline V gene are SNHLY and FYNNEI. This CDR3 is built from 14 residues.

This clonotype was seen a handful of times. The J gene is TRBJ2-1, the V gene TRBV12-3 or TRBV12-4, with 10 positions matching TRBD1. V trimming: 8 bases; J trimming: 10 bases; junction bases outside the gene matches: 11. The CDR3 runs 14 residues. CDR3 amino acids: CASSPDRGLGEQFF. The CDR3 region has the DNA TGTGCCAGCTCTCCAGACAGGGGGCTTGGGGAGCAGTTCTTC.

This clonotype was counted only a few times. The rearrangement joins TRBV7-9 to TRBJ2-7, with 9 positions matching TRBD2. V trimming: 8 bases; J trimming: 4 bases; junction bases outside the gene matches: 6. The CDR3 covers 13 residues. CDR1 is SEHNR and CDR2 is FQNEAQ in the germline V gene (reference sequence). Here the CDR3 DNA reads TGTGCCAGCGGGAGGACTAGCGCTTACGAGCAGTACTTC. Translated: CASGRTSAYEQYF. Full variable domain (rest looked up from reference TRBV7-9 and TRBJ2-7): DTGVSQNPRHKITKRGQNVTFRCDPISEHNRLYWYRQTLGQGPEFLTYFQNEAQLEKSRLLSDRFSAERPKGSFSTLEIQRTEQGDSAMYLCASGRTSAYEQYFGPGTRLTVT.

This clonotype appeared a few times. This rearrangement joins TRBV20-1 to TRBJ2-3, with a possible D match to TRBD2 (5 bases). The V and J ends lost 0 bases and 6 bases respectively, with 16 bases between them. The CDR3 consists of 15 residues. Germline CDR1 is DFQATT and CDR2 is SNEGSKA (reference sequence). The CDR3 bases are TGCAGTGCTAGAGATGGGCAAGGAGGCCTCGATACGCAGTATTTT. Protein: CSARDGQGGLDTQYF.

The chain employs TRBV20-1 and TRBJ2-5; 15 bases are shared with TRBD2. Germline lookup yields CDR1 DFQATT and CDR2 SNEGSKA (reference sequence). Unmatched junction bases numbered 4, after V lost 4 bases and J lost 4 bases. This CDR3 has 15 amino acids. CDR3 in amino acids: CSAILGLAGGETQYF. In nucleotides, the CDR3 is TGCAGTGCTATCCTGGGACTAGCGGGAGGAGAGACCCAGTACTTC.

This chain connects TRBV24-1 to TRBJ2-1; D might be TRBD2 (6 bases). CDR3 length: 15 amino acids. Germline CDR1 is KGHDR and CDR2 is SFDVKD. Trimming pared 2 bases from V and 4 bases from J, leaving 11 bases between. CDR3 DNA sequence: TGTGCCACCAGTGATTCCGGGACTGAGTACAATGAGCAGTTCTTC. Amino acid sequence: CATSDSGTEYNEQFF.

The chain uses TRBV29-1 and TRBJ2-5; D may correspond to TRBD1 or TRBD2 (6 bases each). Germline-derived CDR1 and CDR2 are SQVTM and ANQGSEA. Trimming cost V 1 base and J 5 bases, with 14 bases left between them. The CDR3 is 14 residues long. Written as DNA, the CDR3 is TGCAGCGTTGAAGGACAGCTAGGGGGGGAGACCCAGTACTTC. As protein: CSVEGQLGGETQYF.

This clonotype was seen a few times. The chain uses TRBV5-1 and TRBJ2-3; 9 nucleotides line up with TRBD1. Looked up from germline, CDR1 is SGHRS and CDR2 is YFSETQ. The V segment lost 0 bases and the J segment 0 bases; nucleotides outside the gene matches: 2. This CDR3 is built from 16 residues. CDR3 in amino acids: CASSLGGQGSTDTQYF. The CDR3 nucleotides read TGCGCCAGCAGCTTGGGGGGACAGGGCAGCACAGATACGCAGTATTTT.

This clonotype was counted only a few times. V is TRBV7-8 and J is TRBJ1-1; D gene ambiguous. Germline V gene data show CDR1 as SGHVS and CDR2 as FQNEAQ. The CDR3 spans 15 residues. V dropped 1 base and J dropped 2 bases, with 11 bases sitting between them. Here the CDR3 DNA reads TGTGCCAGCAGCTTAGTTGTAGCCCCAAACACTGAAGCTTTCTTT. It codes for CASSLVVAPNTEAFF.

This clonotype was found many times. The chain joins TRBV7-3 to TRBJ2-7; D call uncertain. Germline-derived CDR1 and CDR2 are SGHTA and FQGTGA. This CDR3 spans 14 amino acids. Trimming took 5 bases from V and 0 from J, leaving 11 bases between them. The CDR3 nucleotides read TGTGCCAGCAGCGTCACCGGGTCCTCCTACGAGCAGTACTTC. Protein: CASSVTGSSYEQYF.

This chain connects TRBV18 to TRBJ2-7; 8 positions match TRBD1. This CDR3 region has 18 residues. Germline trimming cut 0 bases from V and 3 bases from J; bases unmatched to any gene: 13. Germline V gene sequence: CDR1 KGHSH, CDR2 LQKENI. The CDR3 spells CASSPPGAQGASDYEQYF. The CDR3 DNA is TGTGCCAGCTCACCACCAGGGGCCCAGGGGGCATCGGACTACGAGCAGTACTTC.